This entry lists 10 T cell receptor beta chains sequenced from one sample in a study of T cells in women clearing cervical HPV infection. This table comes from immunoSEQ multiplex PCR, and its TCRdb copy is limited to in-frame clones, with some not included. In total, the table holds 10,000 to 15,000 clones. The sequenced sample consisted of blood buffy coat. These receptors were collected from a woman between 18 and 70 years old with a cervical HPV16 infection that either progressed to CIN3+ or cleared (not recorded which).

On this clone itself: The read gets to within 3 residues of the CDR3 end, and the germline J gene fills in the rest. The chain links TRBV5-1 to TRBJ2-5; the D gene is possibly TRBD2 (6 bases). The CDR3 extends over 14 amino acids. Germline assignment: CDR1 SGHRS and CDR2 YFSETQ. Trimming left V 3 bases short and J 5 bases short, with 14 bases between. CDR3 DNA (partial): TGCGCCAGCAGCTCGGCTCCGGGACTGGAGACC. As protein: CASSSAPGLET. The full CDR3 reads CASSSAPGLETQYF.

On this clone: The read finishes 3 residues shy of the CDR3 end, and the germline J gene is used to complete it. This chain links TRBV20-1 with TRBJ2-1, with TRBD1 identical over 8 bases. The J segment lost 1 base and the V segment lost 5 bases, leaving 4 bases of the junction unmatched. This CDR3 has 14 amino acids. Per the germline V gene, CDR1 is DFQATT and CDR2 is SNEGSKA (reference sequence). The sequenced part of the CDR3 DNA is TGCAGTGCTGCCGGACAGGGTTCCTACAATGAG. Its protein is CSAAGQGSYNE. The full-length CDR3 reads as CSAAGQGSYNEQFF.

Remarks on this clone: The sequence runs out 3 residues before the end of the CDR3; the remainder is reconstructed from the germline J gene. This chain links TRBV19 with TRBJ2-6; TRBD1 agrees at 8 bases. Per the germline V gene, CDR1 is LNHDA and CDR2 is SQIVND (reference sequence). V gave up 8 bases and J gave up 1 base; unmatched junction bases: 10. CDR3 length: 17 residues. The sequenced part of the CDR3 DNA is TGTGCCAGTTCTCCGGGACAGGCCGTATCTGGGGCCAACGTC. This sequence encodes CASSPGQAVSGANV. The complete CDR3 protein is CASSPGQAVSGANVLTF. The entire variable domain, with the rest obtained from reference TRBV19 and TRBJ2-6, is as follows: DGGITQSPKYLFRKEGQNVTLSCEQNLNHDAMYWYRQDPGQGLRLIYYSQIVNDFQKGDIAEGYSVSREKKESFPLTVTSAQKNPTAFYLCASSPGQAVSGANVLTFGAGSRLTVL.

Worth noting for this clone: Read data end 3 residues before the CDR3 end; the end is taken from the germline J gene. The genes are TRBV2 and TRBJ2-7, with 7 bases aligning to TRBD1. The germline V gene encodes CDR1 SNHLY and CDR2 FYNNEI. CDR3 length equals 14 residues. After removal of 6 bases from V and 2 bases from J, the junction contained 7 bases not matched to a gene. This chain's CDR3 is CASSPGQETYEQYF. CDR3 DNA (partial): TGTGCCAGCAGCCCCGGACAGGAGACCTACGAG.

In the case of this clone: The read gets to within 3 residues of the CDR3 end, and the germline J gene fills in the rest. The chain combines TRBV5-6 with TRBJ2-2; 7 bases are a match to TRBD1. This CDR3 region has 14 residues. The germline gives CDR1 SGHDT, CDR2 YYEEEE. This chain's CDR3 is CASSLAQGNEKLFF. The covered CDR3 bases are TGTGCCAGCAGCTTGGCACAGGGGAATGAAAAG.

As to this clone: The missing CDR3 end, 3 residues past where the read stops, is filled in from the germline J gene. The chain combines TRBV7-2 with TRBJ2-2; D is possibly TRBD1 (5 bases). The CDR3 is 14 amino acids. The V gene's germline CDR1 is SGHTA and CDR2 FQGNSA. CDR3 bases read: TGTGCCAGCAGCCCTTGGGGCTCTAATTCACCG. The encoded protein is CASSPWGSNSP. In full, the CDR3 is CASSPWGSNSPLFF. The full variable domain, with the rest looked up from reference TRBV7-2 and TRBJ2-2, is GAGVSQSPSNKVTEKGKDVELRCDPISGHTALYWYRQSLGQGLEFLIYFQGNSAPDKSGLPSDRFSAERTGGSVSTLTIQRTQQEDSAVYLCASSPWGSNSPLFFGEGSRLTVL.

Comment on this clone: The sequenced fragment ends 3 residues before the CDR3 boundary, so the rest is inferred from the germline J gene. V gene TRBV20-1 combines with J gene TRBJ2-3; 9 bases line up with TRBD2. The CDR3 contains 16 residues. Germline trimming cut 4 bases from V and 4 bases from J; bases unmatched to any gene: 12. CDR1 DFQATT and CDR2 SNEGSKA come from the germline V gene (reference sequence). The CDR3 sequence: CSAITQAGGVADTQYF. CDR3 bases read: TGCAGTGCTATAACCCAAGCGGGGGGAGTCGCAGATACG.

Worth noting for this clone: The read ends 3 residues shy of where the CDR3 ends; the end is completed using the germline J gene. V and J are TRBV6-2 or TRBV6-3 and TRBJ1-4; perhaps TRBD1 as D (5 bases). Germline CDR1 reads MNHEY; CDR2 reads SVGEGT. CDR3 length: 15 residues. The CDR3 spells CASSSGLPMGSPLFF. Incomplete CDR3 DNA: TGTGCCAGCAGTTCGGGACTCCCGATGGGGTCACCA.

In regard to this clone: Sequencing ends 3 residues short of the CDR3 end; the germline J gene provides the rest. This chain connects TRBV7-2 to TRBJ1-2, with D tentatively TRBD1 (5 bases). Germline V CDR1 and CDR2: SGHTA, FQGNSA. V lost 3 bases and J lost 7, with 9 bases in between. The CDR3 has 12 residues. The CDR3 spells CASSFPRAGYTF. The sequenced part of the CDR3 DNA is TGTGCCAGCAGCTTTCCCAGGGCTGGC.

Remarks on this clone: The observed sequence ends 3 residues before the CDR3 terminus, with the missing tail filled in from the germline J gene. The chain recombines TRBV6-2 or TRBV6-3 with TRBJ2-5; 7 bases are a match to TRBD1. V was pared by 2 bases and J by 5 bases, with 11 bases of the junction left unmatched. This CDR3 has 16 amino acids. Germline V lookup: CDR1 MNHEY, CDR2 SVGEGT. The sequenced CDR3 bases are TGTGCCAGCAGTTACAGTCGAGACAGGGCCTACGAGACC. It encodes CASSYSRDRAYET. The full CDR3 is CASSYSRDRAYETQYF.